The rows below give T cell receptor beta chains drawn from one sample of a study of T cells in localized non-small cell lung cancer. The table came from immunoSEQ multiplex PCR; TCRdb's copy has only in-frame clones and leaves some out. The repertoire has roughly 30,000 clones, 91% of them found once; the top ten carry approximately 5.2%. The sample was PBMCs, taken before any cancer treatment. The source is a man between 40 and 75 years old with stage II lung adenocarcinoma. Each CDR3 is given with its conserved first and last residue. The D gene is left open where the match is weak. The listing skips clone size in some rows; elsewhere it reads once, few, many or a size class.

d_gene: NA
abundance: NA
j_gene: TRBJ2-3
len: 14
v_gene: TRBV6-5
CDR3nt: TGTGCCAGCAGTTACGAGCGGGCCCAAGATACGCAGTATTTT
CDR3aa: CASSYERAQDTQYF

d_gene: TRBD2
abundance: NA
j_gene: TRBJ2-1
len: 23
v_gene: TRBV28
CDR3nt: TGTGCCAGCAGTTTTGGGGACCCCACAGGCCCGTTGTTAACTAGCGGGAACTACAATGAGCAGTTCTTC
CDR3aa: CASSFGDPTGPLLTSGNYNEQFF

d_gene: TRBD2
abundance: NA
j_gene: TRBJ2-7
len: 17
v_gene: TRBV28
CDR3nt: TGTGCCAGCAGTTTATGGTCCCTAGCGGGAGGGCCGGGGGAGCAGTACTTC
CDR3aa: CASSLWSLAGGPGEQYF

d_gene: NA
abundance: NA
j_gene: TRBJ1-1
len: 15
v_gene: TRBV7-9
CDR3nt: TGTGCCAGCAGTCCCATCTCTTTGGGGGACGTTGAAGCTTTCTTT
CDR3aa: CASSPISLGDVEAFF

d_gene: NA
abundance: once
j_gene: TRBJ2-7
len: 16
v_gene: TRBV1
CDR3nt: TGCACCAGCAGCCCCCGCGCTAGCGGGAGGCCTCGGGAGCAGTACTTC
CDR3aa: CTSSPRASGRPREQYF

d_gene: TRBD1
abundance: NA
j_gene: TRBJ2-3
len: 15
v_gene: TRBV2
CDR3nt: TGTGCCAGCAGTCAACAGGGGTCTCACACAGATACGCAGTATTTT
CDR3aa: CASSQQGSHTDTQYF

d_gene: NA
abundance: once
j_gene: TRBJ2-3
len: 16
v_gene: TRBV7-9
CDR3nt: TGTGCCAGCAGCCCTGAGTTAGGCGTGATCACAGATACGCAGTATTTT
CDR3aa: CASSPELGVITDTQYF

d_gene: TRBD2
abundance: NA
j_gene: TRBJ2-7
len: 17
v_gene: TRBV28
CDR3nt: TGTGCCAGCAGTCCCATCCGACTAGCGGATACCTCCTACGAGCAGTACTTC
CDR3aa: CASSPIRLADTSYEQYF

d_gene: TRBD2
abundance: NA
j_gene: TRBJ2-1
len: 19
v_gene: TRBV4-1
CDR3nt: TGCGCCAGCGGCCAAGAAAGATACTCCGCGGGAGGCTCCTACAATGAGCAGTTCTTC
CDR3aa: CASGQERYSAGGSYNEQFF

d_gene: NA
abundance: NA
j_gene: TRBJ2-7
len: 13
v_gene: TRBV29-1
CDR3nt: TGCAGCGTTGTGTCCAGCCTCTCCTACGAGCAGTACTTC
CDR3aa: CSVVSSLSYEQYF

d_gene: NA
abundance: NA
j_gene: TRBJ1-2
len: 13
v_gene: TRBV10-3
CDR3nt: TGTGCCATCAGCCGGGAACCTAACTATGGCTACACCTTC
CDR3aa: CAISREPNYGYTF

d_gene: TRBD1
abundance: NA
j_gene: TRBJ2-7
len: 15
v_gene: TRBV4-2
CDR3nt: TGTGCCAGCAGCCCCTCGGGACAGGTCTCCTACGAGCAGTACTTC
CDR3aa: CASSPSGQVSYEQYF

d_gene: NA
abundance: NA
j_gene: TRBJ2-7
len: 16
v_gene: TRBV28
CDR3nt: TGTGCCAGCAGCTCCGAGATCAGGGGACTGTCTACGAAGCAGTACTTC
CDR3aa: CASSSEIRGLSTKQYF

d_gene: NA
abundance: NA
j_gene: TRBJ2-2
len: 13
v_gene: TRBV7-3
CDR3nt: TGTGCCAGCAGCATTTCGGAGACCGGGGAGCTGTTTTTT
CDR3aa: CASSISETGELFF

d_gene: TRBD2
abundance: NA
j_gene: TRBJ2-3
len: 16
v_gene: TRBV19
CDR3nt: TGTGCCAGTAGTCTTCAAGCGGGAGGGCCAGCAGATACGCAGTATTTT
CDR3aa: CASSLQAGGPADTQYF

d_gene: NA
abundance: NA
j_gene: TRBJ1-2
len: 13
v_gene: TRBV7-9
CDR3nt: TGTGCCAGCAGCTTCCGGTGGGGCCAGGGCTACACCTTC
CDR3aa: CASSFRWGQGYTF

d_gene: TRBD1
abundance: NA
j_gene: TRBJ2-7
len: 14
v_gene: TRBV15
CDR3nt: TGTGCCACCAGCAGCGGACAGGGGGCCGGCGAGCAGTACTTC
CDR3aa: CATSSGQGAGEQYF

d_gene: NA
abundance: NA
j_gene: TRBJ1-1
len: 12
v_gene: TRBV7-2
CDR3nt: TGTGCCAGCAGCCCCCGGAGGACTGAAGCTTTCTTT
CDR3aa: CASSPRRTEAFF

d_gene: TRBD1
abundance: NA
j_gene: TRBJ1-3
len: 16
v_gene: TRBV7-9
CDR3nt: TGTGCCAGCAGTCCAATACAGGGGGTAACTGGAAACACCATATATTTT
CDR3aa: CASSPIQGVTGNTIYF

d_gene: TRBD1
abundance: NA
j_gene: TRBJ1-2
len: 11
v_gene: TRBV19
CDR3nt: TGTGCCAGTAGTACAACCAGGGGGTACACCTTC
CDR3aa: CASSTTRGYTF

d_gene: TRBD1
abundance: NA
j_gene: TRBJ1-1
len: 15
v_gene: TRBV18
CDR3nt: TGTGCCAGCTCGCGGACAGGGCTTGGAGACACTGAAGCTTTCTTT
CDR3aa: CASSRTGLGDTEAFF

d_gene: NA
abundance: NA
j_gene: TRBJ2-1
len: 15
v_gene: TRBV6-1
CDR3nt: TGTGCCAGCAGTGGAGGCCCCACATCCTACAATGAGCAGTTCTTC
CDR3aa: CASSGGPTSYNEQFF

d_gene: NA
abundance: NA
j_gene: TRBJ2-1
len: 12
v_gene: TRBV11-3
CDR3nt: TGTGCCAGCAGCTTACTCAACAATGAGCAGTTCTTC
CDR3aa: CASSLLNNEQFF

d_gene: TRBD2
abundance: NA
j_gene: TRBJ2-2
len: 16
v_gene: TRBV19
CDR3nt: TGTGCCAGTACCCAGGGGCGAGCGGGAGTCACCGGGGAGCTGTTTTTT
CDR3aa: CASTQGRAGVTGELFF

d_gene: TRBD1
abundance: once
j_gene: TRBJ1-2
len: 12
v_gene: TRBV30
CDR3nt: TGTGCCTGGAGCGCGGACAGGTTCGGCTACACCTTC
CDR3aa: CAWSADRFGYTF

d_gene: NA
abundance: few
j_gene: TRBJ1-1
len: 11
v_gene: TRBV30
CDR3nt: TGTGCCTGGAACCCGGACACTGAAGCTTTCTTT
CDR3aa: CAWNPDTEAFF

d_gene: NA
abundance: NA
j_gene: TRBJ1-1
len: 15
v_gene: TRBV11-3
CDR3nt: TGTGCCAGCAGCTTAACCGTTGGGAGCAGGACTGAAGCTTTCTTT
CDR3aa: CASSLTVGSRTEAFF

d_gene: NA
abundance: NA
j_gene: TRBJ2-1
len: 13
v_gene: TRBV5-4
CDR3nt: TGTGCCAGCAGCTTCGTCACCTACAATGAGCAGTTCTTC
CDR3aa: CASSFVTYNEQFF

d_gene: TRBD1
abundance: NA
j_gene: TRBJ2-7
len: 12
v_gene: TRBV2
CDR3nt: TGTGCCAGTCGGACAGGGGGCTACGAGCAGTACTTC
CDR3aa: CASRTGGYEQYF

d_gene: TRBD1
abundance: NA
j_gene: TRBJ1-1
len: 13
v_gene: TRBV19
CDR3nt: TGTGCCAGTAGTACCCGGACAGGGGCTGAAGCTTTCTTT
CDR3aa: CASSTRTGAEAFF

d_gene: NA
abundance: NA
j_gene: TRBJ1-2
len: 14
v_gene: TRBV7-2
CDR3nt: TGTGCCAGCAGCTTAGGCCTGGGAAGGGGCGGCTACACCTTC
CDR3aa: CASSLGLGRGGYTF

d_gene: TRBD2
abundance: NA
j_gene: TRBJ2-1
len: 16
v_gene: TRBV7-6
CDR3nt: TGTGCCAGCAGCTTATCAGCGGGGGGGTCCTACAATGAGCAGTTCTTC
CDR3aa: CASSLSAGGSYNEQFF

d_gene: TRBD2
abundance: NA
j_gene: TRBJ2-7
len: 15
v_gene: TRBV4-1
CDR3nt: TGCGCCAGCAGCCATGGGACTAGCGGGAGCTACGAGCAGTACTTC
CDR3aa: CASSHGTSGSYEQYF

d_gene: NA
abundance: NA
j_gene: TRBJ2-6
len: 15
v_gene: TRBV7-9
CDR3nt: TGTGCCAGCAGCTTAGCTGGAGCTGGGGCCAACGTCCTGACTTTC
CDR3aa: CASSLAGAGANVLTF

d_gene: NA
abundance: NA
j_gene: TRBJ2-1
len: 16
v_gene: TRBV19
CDR3nt: TGTGCCAGTAGTCCCCTGGGGTTAAGCTCCTACAATGAGCAGTTCTTC
CDR3aa: CASSPLGLSSYNEQFF

d_gene: TRBD1
abundance: NA
j_gene: TRBJ1-6
len: 14
v_gene: TRBV10-3
CDR3nt: TGTGCCATCAGGGGGACAGGTGGTGTTTCACCCCTCCACTTT
CDR3aa: CAIRGTGGVSPLHF

d_gene: NA
abundance: NA
j_gene: TRBJ2-3
len: 13
v_gene: TRBV27
CDR3nt: TGTGCCAGCAGTCCCTTACTGACAGATACGCAGTATTTT
CDR3aa: CASSPLLTDTQYF